This TCR beta chain came from a study of shared clonotypes between healthy human individuals. Repertoires were generated with immunoSEQ multiplex PCR, while TCRdb's copy carries only in-frame clones and drops some. The sample holds about 560,000 clones, around 81% seen once. Germline V gene data show CDR1 as MGHRA and CDR2 as YSYEKL. V was shortened by 7 bases and J by 7 bases, with 10 bases between the two germline ends. CDR3 length: 12 residues. The chain has TRBV4-1 and TRBJ1-4; D is perhaps TRBD1 (5 bases). The sequence came from a woman aged 40 to 50 in good health. Some clones in this sample may be carry-over from other donors' samples. What was sequenced was PBMCs. The CDR3, as DNA: TGCGCCAGCAATGACCAGGGTGAAAAACTGTTTTTT. Its translation is CASNDQGEKLFF.